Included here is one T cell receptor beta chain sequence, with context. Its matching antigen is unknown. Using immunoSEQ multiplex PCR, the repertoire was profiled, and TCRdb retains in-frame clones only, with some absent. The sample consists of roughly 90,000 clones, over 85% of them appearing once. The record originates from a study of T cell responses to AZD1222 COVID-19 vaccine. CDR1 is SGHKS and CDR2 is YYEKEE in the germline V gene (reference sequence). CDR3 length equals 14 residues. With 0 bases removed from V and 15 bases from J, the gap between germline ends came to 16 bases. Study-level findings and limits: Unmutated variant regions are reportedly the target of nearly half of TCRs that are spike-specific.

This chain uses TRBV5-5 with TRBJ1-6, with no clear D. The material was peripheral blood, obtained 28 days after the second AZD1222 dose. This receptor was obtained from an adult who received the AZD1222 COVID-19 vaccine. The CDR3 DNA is TGTGCCAGCAGCTTGGCAACAGCCCCACGGGTCCTCCACTTT. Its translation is CASSLATAPRVLHF.